This T cell receptor (beta chain) was documented in a study of a mutant IDH1 vaccine in newly diagnosed glioma. Study observations and caveats: Changes in the top peripheral T cell clonotypes seemingly had no bearing on pseudoprogression.

With V trimmed by 6 bases and J by 2 bases, 8 bases remained unmatched. The CDR3 is 18 residues long. Germline CDR1 WNHNN, CDR2 SYGVQD (reference sequence). Time point meaning: week 5, during vaccination. Every single dose of the vaccine, 300 ug of mutant IDH1 20-mer peptide, came with topical imiquimod. Points on this clone: Its antigen is undetermined.

Data came from immunoSEQ multiplex PCR; TCRdb stores just in-frame clones and leaves some out. The table has around 56,000 clones, approximately 79% seen once; the top ten hold about 3.1%. The rearrangement uses TRBV10-1 and TRBJ2-2; TRBD2 agrees at 14 bases. The clonotype was recovered from a woman aged 18-30 years with glioma. Some clones in this sample may be carry-over from other donors' samples. The sequences come from PBMCs, collected from a glioma patient whose treatment included an IDH1 peptide vaccine. CDR3 nucleotides: TGCGCCAGCAGGGATGGACTAGCGGGAGGCGGAAACACCGGGGAGCTGTTTTTT. Protein product: CASRDGLAGGGNTGELFF.